The rows below give T cell receptor beta chains drawn from one sample of a study of regulatory T cells in long-lasting Graves disease. One entry per CDR3 protein results from TCRdb running MiXCR on the multiplex PCR reads. This sample has approximately 400,000 distinct CDR3 sequences, with around 16% found just once. The sample was also reused in another study, on T cells in Graves' hyperthyroidism and ophthalmopathy.

Sequencing used peripheral blood mononuclear cells (PBMCs), obtained at new diagnosis, from a patient treated with antithyroid drugs. All receptors derive from a middle-aged woman with Graves disease. CDR3s include the opening cysteine and the closing phenylalanine or tryptophan. The D gene is left open where the match is weak. The size of a clone is reported for some rows only, either as once, few or many, or as a class for expanded clones.

v_call: TRBV4-3; j_call: TRBJ2-7; d_call: TRBD1; clone_size: few; cdr3_aa: CASSPDRGPGSYEQYF; cdr3_nt: TGCGCCAGCAGCCCCGACAGGGGCCCAGGTAGCTACGAGCAGTACTTC
v_call: TRBV30; j_call: TRBJ2-3; d_call: TRBD2; clone_size: many; cdr3_aa: CAWSRTSTFTDTQYF; cdr3_nt: TGTGCCTGGAGTCGGACTAGCACATTCACAGATACGCAGTATTTT
v_call: TRBV6-1; j_call: TRBJ1-4; d_call: TRBD1; clone_size: once; cdr3_aa: CASRSGTGNEKLFF; cdr3_nt: TGTGCCAGCAGATCCGGGACAGGCAATGAAAAACTGTTTTTT
v_call: TRBV11-2; j_call: TRBJ2-7; d_call: .; clone_size: many; cdr3_aa: CASSLEPPGSYEQYF; cdr3_nt: TGTGCCAGCAGCTTAGAACCCCCGGGATCCTACGAGCAGTACTTC
v_call: TRBV28; j_call: TRBJ2-7; d_call: .; clone_size: .; cdr3_aa: CASRSTPGAKNSYELYF; cdr3_nt: TGTGCCAGCAGGTCCACACCGGGAGCGAAGAACTCCTACGAGCTGTACTTC
v_call: TRBV5-1; j_call: TRBJ2-1; d_call: .; clone_size: .; cdr3_aa: CASSLDRDGYNEQFF; cdr3_nt: TGCGCCAGCAGCTTGGACAGGGATGGGTACAATGAGCAGTTCTTC
v_call: TRBV7-9; j_call: TRBJ2-1; d_call: TRBD2; clone_size: many; cdr3_aa: CASSLSGTSGSNEQFF; cdr3_nt: TGTGCCAGCAGCTTATCCGGGACTAGCGGGAGCAATGAGCAGTTCTTC
v_call: TRBV28; j_call: TRBJ2-6; d_call: TRBD1; clone_size: .; cdr3_aa: CASSLDRAYSGANVLTF; cdr3_nt: TGTGCCAGCAGTTTAGACAGGGCGTACTCTGGGGCCAACGTCCTGACTTTC
v_call: TRBV6-2/TRBV6-3; j_call: TRBJ2-1; d_call: .; clone_size: many; cdr3_aa: CASSYSLMGHEQFF; cdr3_nt: TGTGCCAGCAGTTACTCTTTAATGGGCCATGAGCAGTTCTTC
v_call: TRBV19; j_call: TRBJ1-6; d_call: TRBD1; clone_size: .; cdr3_aa: CASRPGQGTLPLHF; cdr3_nt: TGTGCCAGTAGACCGGGACAGGGGACCCTACCCCTCCACTTT
v_call: TRBV28; j_call: TRBJ2-7; d_call: .; clone_size: many; cdr3_aa: CASRQGNPYEQYF; cdr3_nt: TGTGCCAGCAGACAGGGTAATCCCTACGAGCAGTACTTC
v_call: TRBV9; j_call: TRBJ2-1; d_call: TRBD2; clone_size: many; cdr3_aa: CASSVEPTSGINEQFF; cdr3_nt: TGTGCCAGCAGCGTAGAACCCACTAGCGGGATTAATGAGCAGTTCTTC
v_call: TRBV7-2; j_call: TRBJ2-1; d_call: TRBD2; clone_size: many; cdr3_aa: CASSFVSGRDNEQFF; cdr3_nt: TGTGCCAGCAGCTTCGTCAGCGGGAGAGACAATGAGCAGTTCTTC
v_call: TRBV24-1; j_call: TRBJ1-5; d_call: .; clone_size: few; cdr3_aa: CATSDPTQGNNQPQHF; cdr3_nt: TGTGCCACCAGTGATCCCACTCAGGGGAACAATCAGCCCCAGCATTTT
v_call: TRBV28; j_call: TRBJ1-6; d_call: .; clone_size: many; cdr3_aa: CASSFRGGESPLHF; cdr3_nt: TGTGCCAGCAGTTTTCGGGGTGGAGAGTCACCCCTCCACTTT
v_call: TRBV28; j_call: TRBJ2-1; d_call: .; clone_size: .; cdr3_aa: CASSSGRSYNERFF; cdr3_nt: TGTGCCAGCAGTTCGGGGCGATCCTACAATGAGCGTTTCTTC
v_call: TRBV10-3; j_call: TRBJ1-6; d_call: .; clone_size: many; cdr3_aa: CAISEGSYNSPLHF; cdr3_nt: TGTGCCATCAGTGAGGGAAGCTATAATTCACCCCTCCACTTT
v_call: TRBV24-1; j_call: TRBJ2-7; d_call: TRBD1; clone_size: few; cdr3_aa: CATRDSATYEQYF; cdr3_nt: TGTGCCACCCGGGACAGCGCTACCTACGAGCAGTACTTC
v_call: TRBV6-5; j_call: TRBJ1-2; d_call: .; clone_size: few; cdr3_aa: CASSYTIPTGGGYTF; cdr3_nt: TGTGCCAGCAGTTACACAATTCCCACTGGAGGTGGCTACACCTTC
v_call: TRBV27; j_call: TRBJ2-3; d_call: TRBD2; clone_size: .; cdr3_aa: CASSLISSGTSTDTQYF; cdr3_nt: TGTGCCAGCAGTTTAATATCTAGCGGGACTAGCACAGATACGCAGTATTTT
v_call: TRBV29-1; j_call: TRBJ2-3; d_call: .; clone_size: .; cdr3_aa: CSVEDGRSYF; cdr3_nt: TGCAGCGTTGAAGATGGTAGGAGCTATTTT
v_call: TRBV20-1; j_call: TRBJ2-1; d_call: .; clone_size: few; cdr3_aa: CSARDLRDPNEQFF; cdr3_nt: TGCAGTGCTAGAGATCTTCGGGACCCAAATGAGCAGTTCTTC
v_call: TRBV12-3/TRBV12-4; j_call: TRBJ2-1; d_call: TRBD2; clone_size: many; cdr3_aa: CASSLGLAGWYSPNEQFF; cdr3_nt: TGTGCCAGCAGTTTGGGGCTAGCGGGATGGTATTCCCCCAATGAGCAGTTCTTC
v_call: TRBV6-5; j_call: TRBJ1-2; d_call: .; clone_size: many; cdr3_aa: CASSLGAAYGYTF; cdr3_nt: TGTGCCAGCAGTTTAGGGGCAGCCTATGGCTACACCTTC
v_call: TRBV25-1; j_call: TRBJ1-3; d_call: .; clone_size: many; cdr3_aa: CASSEYFGQESSGNTIYF; cdr3_nt: TGTGCCAGCAGTGAATATTTTGGGCAGGAGAGCTCTGGAAACACCATATATTTT
v_call: TRBV11-3; j_call: TRBJ2-2; d_call: TRBD2; clone_size: many; cdr3_aa: CASSLIAGARTGELFF; cdr3_nt: TGTGCCAGCAGCTTAATAGCGGGAGCAAGGACCGGGGAGCTGTTTTTT
v_call: TRBV5-1; j_call: TRBJ2-7; d_call: .; clone_size: many; cdr3_aa: CASSSTSGAHEQYF; cdr3_nt: TGCGCCAGCAGCTCCACCTCGGGGGCGCACGAGCAGTACTTC
v_call: TRBV20-1; j_call: TRBJ2-6; d_call: TRBD1; clone_size: .; cdr3_aa: CSAIQGAGANVLTF; cdr3_nt: TGCAGTGCTATTCAGGGGGCCGGGGCCAACGTCCTGACTTTC
v_call: TRBV6-1; j_call: TRBJ2-3; d_call: .; clone_size: few; cdr3_aa: CASRRDNTDTQYF; cdr3_nt: TGTGCCAGCAGGCGGGATAACACAGATACGCAGTATTTT
v_call: TRBV4-3; j_call: TRBJ1-1; d_call: .; clone_size: once; cdr3_aa: CASSQDGRMNTEAFF; cdr3_nt: TGCGCCAGCAGCCAAGATGGAAGGATGAACACTGAAGCTTTCTTT
v_call: TRBV24-1; j_call: TRBJ2-2; d_call: .; clone_size: few; cdr3_aa: CATRPRGSSTGELFF; cdr3_nt: TGTGCCACGCGCCCTCGGGGTTCCAGCACCGGGGAGCTGTTTTTT
v_call: TRBV7-3; j_call: TRBJ2-7; d_call: .; clone_size: many; cdr3_aa: CASSLPGVTGEQYF; cdr3_nt: TGTGCCAGCAGCTTACCGGGAGTAACAGGCGAGCAGTACTTC
v_call: TRBV4-2; j_call: TRBJ1-2; d_call: .; clone_size: few; cdr3_aa: CASSQDDSSYGYTF; cdr3_nt: TGTGCCAGCAGCCAAGATGACAGTTCCTATGGCTACACCTTC
v_call: TRBV19; j_call: TRBJ2-1; d_call: .; clone_size: .; cdr3_aa: CASSSVAYNEQFF; cdr3_nt: TGTGCCAGTAGTTCAGTCGCCTACAATGAGCAGTTCTTC
v_call: TRBV10-3; j_call: TRBJ2-3; d_call: TRBD2; clone_size: many; cdr3_aa: CATTGTSGGIADTQYF; cdr3_nt: TGTGCCACAACCGGGACTAGCGGGGGGATTGCCGATACGCAGTATTTT
v_call: TRBV2; j_call: TRBJ1-2; d_call: TRBD1; clone_size: many; cdr3_aa: CASSRDRVTYGYTF; cdr3_nt: TGTGCCAGCAGTCGGGACAGGGTAACCTATGGCTACACCTTC
v_call: TRBV28; j_call: TRBJ2-3; d_call: .; clone_size: many; cdr3_aa: CASSLCPRYRVGTDTQYF; cdr3_nt: TGTGCCAGCAGTTTATGCCCCAGGTACCGGGTGGGGACAGATACGCAGTATTTT
v_call: TRBV12-3/TRBV12-4; j_call: TRBJ2-7; d_call: TRBD2; clone_size: many; cdr3_aa: CASRDGLAGSYEQYF; cdr3_nt: TGTGCCAGCAGGGACGGACTAGCGGGCTCCTACGAGCAGTACTTC
v_call: TRBV5-1; j_call: TRBJ2-7; d_call: TRBD2; clone_size: .; cdr3_aa: CASRGQGLAYHAQYF; cdr3_nt: TGCGCCAGCCGGGGACAAGGACTAGCGTATCACGCGCAGTACTTC
v_call: TRBV2; j_call: TRBJ2-5; d_call: .; clone_size: many; cdr3_aa: CASREQGRETQYF; cdr3_nt: TGTGCCAGCAGAGAACAGGGTCGAGAGACCCAGTACTTC
v_call: TRBV7-6; j_call: TRBJ2-7; d_call: .; clone_size: many; cdr3_aa: CASTQGAGQNLDEQYF; cdr3_nt: TGTGCCAGCACCCAGGGCGCTGGCCAAAATCTCGACGAGCAGTACTTC
v_call: TRBV27; j_call: TRBJ1-6; d_call: .; clone_size: many; cdr3_aa: CASSPTGQLSSPLHF; cdr3_nt: TGTGCCAGCAGCCCAACCGGACAACTCAGTTCACCCCTCCACTTT
v_call: TRBV15; j_call: TRBJ2-6; d_call: TRBD1; clone_size: many; cdr3_aa: CATSRIPGQGSSGANVLTF; cdr3_nt: TGTGCCACCAGCAGAATTCCGGGACAGGGGAGCTCTGGGGCCAACGTCCTGACTTTC
v_call: TRBV29-1; j_call: TRBJ2-1; d_call: .; clone_size: many; cdr3_aa: CSVAKLASRSYNEQFF; cdr3_nt: TGCAGCGTCGCGAAGCTAGCGTCCCGTAGCTACAATGAGCAGTTCTTC
v_call: TRBV20-1; j_call: TRBJ1-2; d_call: .; clone_size: many; cdr3_aa: CSASGQSRGPGYTF; cdr3_nt: TGCAGTGCTAGCGGGCAGTCAAGGGGCCCTGGCTACACCTTC
v_call: TRBV5-6; j_call: TRBJ2-6; d_call: TRBD1; clone_size: .; cdr3_aa: CASSLRGRGANVLTF; cdr3_nt: TGTGCCAGCAGCTTGAGGGGGCGTGGGGCCAACGTCCTGACTTTC
v_call: TRBV9; j_call: TRBJ2-2; d_call: TRBD2; clone_size: many; cdr3_aa: CASSPREGGTGELFF; cdr3_nt: TGTGCCAGCAGCCCGCGGGAGGGTGGCACCGGGGAGCTGTTTTTT
v_call: TRBV10-2; j_call: TRBJ1-2; d_call: TRBD1; clone_size: many; cdr3_aa: CASRGKGQNYGYTF; cdr3_nt: TGCGCCAGCAGGGGAAAGGGACAGAACTATGGCTACACCTTC
v_call: TRBV20-1; j_call: TRBJ2-5; d_call: TRBD1; clone_size: many; cdr3_aa: CSAAPPGTGVETQYF; cdr3_nt: TGCAGTGCTGCCCCCCCGGGGACAGGGGTAGAGACCCAGTACTTC